This T cell receptor (beta chain) was captured in a study of T-cell reconstitution after alpha-beta-depleted transplantation in children. Unique molecular identifiers were incorporated when the TCRbeta library was constructed. TCRdb passed the PCR reads through MiXCR, listing each CDR3 protein once. In the table there are roughly 790,000 distinct CDR3 sequences, about 16% of which are singletons. This CDR3 contains 19 residues. Germline V lookup: CDR1 SGHAT, CDR2 FQNNGV. The V gene lost 4 bases and the J gene lost 4 bases, with 27 bases spanning the gap. The chain has TRBV11-2 and TRBJ2-3; a possible D gene is TRBD1 (7 bases). The sequencing used PBMCs, mostly from graft donor cells, collected 360 days after TCRalphabeta/CD19-depleted stem cell transplant. The receptor was isolated from a male patient younger than 18 who had a stem cell transplant for acute lymphoblastic leukemia, so the T cells may come from the graft donor. CDR3 coding DNA: TGTGCCAGCAGCTCCCTCCTAAGACAGGGTAACCGGGAGTCAGATACGCAGTATTTT. It specifies CASSSLLRQGNRESDTQYF. Using reference TRBV11-2 and TRBJ2-3 for the parts outside the CDR3, the full variable domain is EAGVAQSPRYKIIEKRQSVAFWCNPISGHATLYWYQQILGQGPKLLIQFQNNGVVDDSQLPKDRFSAERLKGVDSTLKIQPAKLEDSAVYLCASSSLLRQGNRESDTQYFGPGTRLTVL.